The 6 T cell receptor beta chains given below trace back to one sample, sequenced in a study of blood T cell repertoires in COVID-19 (dated by TCRdb to about 2020). Libraries were built with the immunoSEQ multiplex PCR assay. TCRdb limited this immuneACCESS table to in-frame rearrangements with V and J called. A share of clones is missing; checked studies link under half to unresolved V genes, and the rest is unexplained. The sample profile shows roughly 290,000 clones; around 87% of them were found once. Approximately 8% of the sample lies in the top ten. The sequenced material came from peripheral blood. The receptor set was obtained from a woman aged 50 to 60 who had recovered from COVID-19.

This chain connects TRBV27 to TRBJ1-6; D is undetermined. The CDR3 loop spans 16 amino acids. V was shortened by 0 bases and J by 0 bases, with 6 bases between the two germline ends. Looked up from germline, CDR1 is MNHEY and CDR2 is SMNVEV (reference sequence). CDR3 residues: CASSLSAGSYNSPLHF. As DNA, the CDR3 is TGTGCCAGCAGTTTATCCGCAGGCTCCTATAATTCACCCCTCCACTTT.

V and J are TRBV4-2 and TRBJ1-5, with D hard to call. Germline CDR1 LGHNA, CDR2 YNFKEQ. The CDR3 is 15 amino acids. V was cut by 2 bases and J by 5 bases, with 13 bases left in between. The CDR3 DNA reads TGTGCCAGCAGCCAACAGCAGGTTGGCTATCAGCCCCAGCATTTT. This gives the protein CASSQQQVGYQPQHF.

CDR3 residues: CASSDDRSSYNSPLHF. The DNA for the CDR3 is TGTGCCAGCAGTGATGACCGGAGCTCCTATAATTCACCCCTCCACTTT. The chain has TRBV6-1 and TRBJ1-6, with no clear D. V lost 3 bases, J lost 0 bases, and 9 bases lay in between. CDR1 is MNHNS and CDR2 is SASEGT in the germline V gene. The CDR3 covers 16 residues.

This chain uses TRBV20-1 with TRBJ1-1, with D maybe TRBD1 (5 bases). Per the germline V gene, CDR1 is DFQATT and CDR2 is SNEGSKA (reference sequence). This CDR3 contains 13 residues. With 5 bases removed from V and 5 bases from J, the gap between germline ends came to 15 bases. The CDR3 spells CSAGGGGGTEAFF. DNA for the CDR3: TGCAGTGCTGGTGGTGGGGGGGGGACTGAAGCTTTCTTT.

V and J are TRBV5-1 and TRBJ2-2; a weak D match, TRBD1 (5 bases). Trimming pared 0 bases from V and 4 bases from J, leaving 16 bases between. Germline V gives CDR1 SGHRS, CDR2 YFSETQ. This CDR3 region has 17 residues. The CDR3: CASSLDALGQITGELFF. For the CDR3, the DNA is TGCGCCAGCAGCTTGGATGCCTTGGGGCAGATCACCGGGGAGCTGTTTTTT. Full variable domain (rest looked up from reference TRBV5-1 and TRBJ2-2): KAGVTQTPRYLIKTRGQQVTLSCSPISGHRSVSWYQQTPGQGLQFLFEYFSETQRNKGNFPGRFSGRQFSNSRSEMNVSTLELGDSALYLCASSLDALGQITGELFFGEGSRLTVL.

The chain has TRBV18 and TRBJ2-1, with 7 bases identical to TRBD2. J lost 1 base, V lost 0 bases, and 3 bases had no gene match. There are 16 residues in the CDR3. Looked up from germline, CDR1 is KGHSH and CDR2 is LQKENI. DNA of the CDR3: TGTGCCAGCTCACCACCTACGGGGGGATCCTACAATGAGCAGTTCTTC. It yields the protein CASSPPTGGSYNEQFF.